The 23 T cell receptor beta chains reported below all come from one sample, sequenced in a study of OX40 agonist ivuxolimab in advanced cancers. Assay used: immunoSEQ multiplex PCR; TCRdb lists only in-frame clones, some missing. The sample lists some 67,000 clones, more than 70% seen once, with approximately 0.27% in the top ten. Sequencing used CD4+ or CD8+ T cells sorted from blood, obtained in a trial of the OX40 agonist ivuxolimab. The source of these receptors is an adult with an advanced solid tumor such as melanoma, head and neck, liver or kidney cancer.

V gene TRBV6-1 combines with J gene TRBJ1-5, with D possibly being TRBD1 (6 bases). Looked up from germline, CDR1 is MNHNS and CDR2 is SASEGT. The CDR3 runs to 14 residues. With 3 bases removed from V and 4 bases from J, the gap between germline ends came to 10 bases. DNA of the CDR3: TGTGCCAGCAGTGAGGGACATGGGAATCAGCCCCAGCATTTT. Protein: CASSEGHGNQPQHF.

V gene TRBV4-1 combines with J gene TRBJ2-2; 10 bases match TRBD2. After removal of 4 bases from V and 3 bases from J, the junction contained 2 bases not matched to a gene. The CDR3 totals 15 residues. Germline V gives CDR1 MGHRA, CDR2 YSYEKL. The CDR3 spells CASSRAGGDTGELFF. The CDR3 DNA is TGCGCCAGCAGCCGAGCGGGAGGGGACACCGGGGAGCTGTTTTTT.

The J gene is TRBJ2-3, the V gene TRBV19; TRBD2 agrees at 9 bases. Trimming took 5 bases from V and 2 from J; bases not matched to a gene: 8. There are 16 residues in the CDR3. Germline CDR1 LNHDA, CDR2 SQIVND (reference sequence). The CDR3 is CASSAPLAGLTDTQYF. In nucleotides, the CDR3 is TGTGCCAGTAGTGCGCCTCTAGCGGGGCTCACAGATACGCAGTATTTT.

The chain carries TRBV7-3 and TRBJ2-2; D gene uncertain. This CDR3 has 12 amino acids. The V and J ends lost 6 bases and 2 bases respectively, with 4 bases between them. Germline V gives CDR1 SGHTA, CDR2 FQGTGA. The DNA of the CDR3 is TGTGCCAGCAGTTCTAACACCGGGGAGCTGTTTTTT. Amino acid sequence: CASSSNTGELFF. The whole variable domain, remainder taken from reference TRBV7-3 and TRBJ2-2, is GAGVSQTPSNKVTEKGKYVELRCDPISGHTALYWYRQSLGQGPEFLIYFQGTGAADDSGLPNDRFFAVRPEGSVSTLKIQRTERGDSAVYLCASSSNTGELFFGEGSRLTVL.

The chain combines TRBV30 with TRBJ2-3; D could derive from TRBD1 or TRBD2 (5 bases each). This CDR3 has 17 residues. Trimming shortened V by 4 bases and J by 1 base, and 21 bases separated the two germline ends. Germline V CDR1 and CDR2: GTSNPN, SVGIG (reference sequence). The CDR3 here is CAWKPGRRGFGTDTQYF. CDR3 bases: TGTGCCTGGAAACCGGGACGGCGCGGGTTTGGCACAGATACGCAGTATTTT.

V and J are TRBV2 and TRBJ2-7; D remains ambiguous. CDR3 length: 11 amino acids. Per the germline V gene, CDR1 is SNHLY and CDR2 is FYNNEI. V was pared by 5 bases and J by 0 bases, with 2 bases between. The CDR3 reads CASSPSYEQYF. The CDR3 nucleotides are TGTGCCAGCAGTCCCTCCTACGAGCAGTACTTC. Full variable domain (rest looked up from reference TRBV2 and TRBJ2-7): EPEVTQTPSHQVTQMGQEVILRCVPISNHLYFYWYRQILGQKVEFLVSFYNNEISEKSEIFDDQFSVERPDGSNFTLKIRSTKLEDSAMYFCASSPSYEQYFGPGTRLTVT.

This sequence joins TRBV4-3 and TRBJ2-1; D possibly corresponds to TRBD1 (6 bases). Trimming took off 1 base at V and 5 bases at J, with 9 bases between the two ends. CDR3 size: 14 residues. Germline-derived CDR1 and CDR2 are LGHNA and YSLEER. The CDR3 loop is CASSQGGRDNEQFF. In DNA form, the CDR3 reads TGCGCCAGCAGCCAAGGGGGGCGGGACAATGAGCAGTTCTTC.

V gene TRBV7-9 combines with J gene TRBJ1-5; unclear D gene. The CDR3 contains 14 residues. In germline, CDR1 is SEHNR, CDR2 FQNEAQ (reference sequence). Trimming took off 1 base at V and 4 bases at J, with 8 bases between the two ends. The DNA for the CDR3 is TGTGCCAGCAGCTTAGAGTCAGCGAATCAGCCCCAGCATTTT. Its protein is CASSLESANQPQHF.

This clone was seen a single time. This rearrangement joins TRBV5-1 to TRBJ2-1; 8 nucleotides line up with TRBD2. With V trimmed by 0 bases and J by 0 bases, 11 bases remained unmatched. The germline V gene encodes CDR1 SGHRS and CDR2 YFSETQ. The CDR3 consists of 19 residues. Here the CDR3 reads CASSLGQAGGRSSYNEQFF. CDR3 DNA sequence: TGCGCCAGCAGCTTGGGTCAGGCGGGAGGAAGGAGCTCCTACAATGAGCAGTTCTTC.

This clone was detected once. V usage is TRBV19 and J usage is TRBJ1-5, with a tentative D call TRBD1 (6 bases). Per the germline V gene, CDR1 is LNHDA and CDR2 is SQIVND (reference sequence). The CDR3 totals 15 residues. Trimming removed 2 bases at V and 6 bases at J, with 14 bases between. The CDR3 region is CASSIQTGYRQPQHF. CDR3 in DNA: TGTGCCAGTAGTATACAAACAGGGTATCGTCAGCCCCAGCATTTT. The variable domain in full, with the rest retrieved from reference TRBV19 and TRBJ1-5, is DGGITQSPKYLFRKEGQNVTLSCEQNLNHDAMYWYRQDPGQGLRLIYYSQIVNDFQKGDIAEGYSVSREKKESFPLTVTSAQKNPTAFYLCASSIQTGYRQPQHFGDGTRLSIL.

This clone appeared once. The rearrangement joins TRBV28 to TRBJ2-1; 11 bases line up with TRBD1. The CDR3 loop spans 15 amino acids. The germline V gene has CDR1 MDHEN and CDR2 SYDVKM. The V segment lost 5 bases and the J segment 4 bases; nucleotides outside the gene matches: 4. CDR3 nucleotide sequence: TGTGCCAGCAGTGGGACAGGGGGAGTTTACAATGAGCAGTTCTTC. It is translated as CASSGTGGVYNEQFF. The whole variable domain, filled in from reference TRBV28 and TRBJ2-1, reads DVKVTQSSRYLVKRTGEKVFLECVQDMDHENMFWYRQDPGLGLRLIYFSYDVKMKEKGDIPEGYSVSREKKERFSLILESASTNQTSMYLCASSGTGGVYNEQFFGPGTRLTVL.

The CDR3 here is CASTLQGGTEAFF. CDR3 sequence (DNA): TGTGCCAGCACCCTGCAGGGGGGAACTGAAGCTTTCTTT. The chain employs TRBV6-5 and TRBJ1-1; 7 bases line up with TRBD1. The CDR3 length is 13 residues. J was trimmed by 5 bases and V by 7 bases; bases with no gene match: 7. Germline V gene sequence: CDR1 MNHEY, CDR2 SVGAGI.

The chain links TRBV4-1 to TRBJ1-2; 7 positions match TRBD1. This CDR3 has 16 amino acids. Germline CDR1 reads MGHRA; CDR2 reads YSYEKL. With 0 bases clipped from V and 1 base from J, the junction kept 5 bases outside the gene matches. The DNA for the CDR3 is TGCGCCAGCAGCCAAGATGGGACAGCCCTTAACTATGGCTACACCTTC. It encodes CASSQDGTALNYGYTF.

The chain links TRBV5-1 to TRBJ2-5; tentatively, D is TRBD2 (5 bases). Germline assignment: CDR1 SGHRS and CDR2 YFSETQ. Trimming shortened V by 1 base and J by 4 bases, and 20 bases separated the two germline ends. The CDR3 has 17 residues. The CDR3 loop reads CASSLSGMAGTGETQYF. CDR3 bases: TGCGCCAGCAGCTTGTCTGGTATGGCGGGCACTGGAGAGACCCAGTACTTC.

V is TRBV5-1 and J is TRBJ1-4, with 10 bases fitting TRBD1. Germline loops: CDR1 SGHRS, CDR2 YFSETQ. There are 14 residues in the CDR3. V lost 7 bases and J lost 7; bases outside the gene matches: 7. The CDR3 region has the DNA TGCGCCAGCTGCCCGGGACAGGGGTCTGAAAAACTGTTTTTT. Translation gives CASCPGQGSEKLFF.

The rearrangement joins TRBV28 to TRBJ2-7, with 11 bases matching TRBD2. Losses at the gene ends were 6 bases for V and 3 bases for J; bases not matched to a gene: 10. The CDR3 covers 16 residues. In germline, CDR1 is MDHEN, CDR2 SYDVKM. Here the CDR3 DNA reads TGTGCCAGCAGGGGACTAGCGGAGACTTACTACTACGAGCAGTACTTC. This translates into CASRGLAETYYYEQYF.

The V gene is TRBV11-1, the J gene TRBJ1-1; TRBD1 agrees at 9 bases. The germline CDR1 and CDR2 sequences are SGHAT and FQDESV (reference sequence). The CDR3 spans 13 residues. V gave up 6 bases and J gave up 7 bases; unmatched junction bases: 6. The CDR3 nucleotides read TGTGCCAGCAGACAGGGGGCGACGATTGAAGCTTTCTTT. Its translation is CASRQGATIEAFF.

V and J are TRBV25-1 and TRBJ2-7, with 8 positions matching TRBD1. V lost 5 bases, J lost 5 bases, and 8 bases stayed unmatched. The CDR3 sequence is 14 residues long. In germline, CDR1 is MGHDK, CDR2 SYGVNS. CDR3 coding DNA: TGTGCCAGCAGTAGAGGACAGGGTGTCCACGAGCAGTACTTC. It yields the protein CASSRGQGVHEQYF.

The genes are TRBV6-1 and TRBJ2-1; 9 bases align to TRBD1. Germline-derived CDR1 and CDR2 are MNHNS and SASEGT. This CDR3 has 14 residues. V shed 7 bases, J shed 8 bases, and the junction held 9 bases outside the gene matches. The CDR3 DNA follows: TGTGCCAGCAACCCTAGGAGGACAGGGGATGAGCAGTTCTTC. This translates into CASNPRRTGDEQFF.

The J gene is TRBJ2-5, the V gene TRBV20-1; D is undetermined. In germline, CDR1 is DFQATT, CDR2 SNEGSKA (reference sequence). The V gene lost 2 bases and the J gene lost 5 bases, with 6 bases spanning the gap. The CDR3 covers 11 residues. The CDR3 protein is CSARMGETQYF. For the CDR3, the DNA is TGCAGTGCTAGAATGGGTGAGACCCAGTACTTC.

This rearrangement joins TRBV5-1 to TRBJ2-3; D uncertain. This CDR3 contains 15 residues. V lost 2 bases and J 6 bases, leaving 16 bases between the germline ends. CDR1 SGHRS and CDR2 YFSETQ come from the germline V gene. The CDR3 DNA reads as TGCGCCAGCAGCTTAGCTAGTCAAGGGCCCGATACGCAGTATTTT. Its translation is CASSLASQGPDTQYF.

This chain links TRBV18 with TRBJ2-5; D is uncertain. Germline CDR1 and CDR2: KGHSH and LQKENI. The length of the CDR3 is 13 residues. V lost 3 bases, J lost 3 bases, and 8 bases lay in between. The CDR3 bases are TGTGCCAGCTCACCCCGGGTAGAAGAGACCCAGTACTTC. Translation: CASSPRVEETQYF.

For the CDR3, the DNA is TGTGCCAGTAAAAGCGGCGGACAGAAGTACAATGAGCAGTTCTTC. Translating it yields CASKSGGQKYNEQFF. This chain connects TRBV19 to TRBJ2-1; the D gene is possibly TRBD1 (6 bases). There are 15 residues in the CDR3. Germline values: CDR1 LNHDA, CDR2 SQIVND (reference sequence). Deletions cut 7 bases from V and 4 bases from J, with 17 bases between.